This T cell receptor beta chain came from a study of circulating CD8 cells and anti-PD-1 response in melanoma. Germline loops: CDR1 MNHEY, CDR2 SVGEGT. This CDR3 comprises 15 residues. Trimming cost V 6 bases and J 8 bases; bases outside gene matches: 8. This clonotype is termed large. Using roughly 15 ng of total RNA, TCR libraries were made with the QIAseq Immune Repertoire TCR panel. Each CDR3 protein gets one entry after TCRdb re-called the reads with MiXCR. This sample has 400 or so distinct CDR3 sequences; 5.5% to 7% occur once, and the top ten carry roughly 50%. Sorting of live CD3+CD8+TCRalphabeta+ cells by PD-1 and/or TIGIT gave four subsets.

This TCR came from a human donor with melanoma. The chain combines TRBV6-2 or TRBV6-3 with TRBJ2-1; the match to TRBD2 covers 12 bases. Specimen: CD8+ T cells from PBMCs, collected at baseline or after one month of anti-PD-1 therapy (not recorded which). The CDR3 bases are TGTGCCAGCAGAAGGACTAGCGGGAACTTGGATGAGCAGTTCTTC. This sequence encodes CASRRTSGNLDEQFF.